The next 27 T cell receptor beta chains were all read from a single sample in a study of radiation and T cells in renal cell carcinoma. The sample's treatment: 15 Gy SBRT to primary tumor, nephrectomy 4 weeks later. Sequenced by immunoSEQ multiplex PCR; TCRdb stores in-frame clones only, minus some. The table includes about 16,000 clones, approximately 51% detected once. The sequencing used tumor tissue, collected from a patient whose treatment included radiotherapy and nephrectomy. The receptors shown here come from a woman aged 60-70 years with renal cell carcinoma.

CDR3 amino acids: CASSARGDGPQHF. CDR3 coding DNA: TGTGCCAGTAGTGCCAGAGGGGATGGACCCCAGCATTTT. This chain connects TRBV19 to TRBJ1-5; D is perhaps TRBD1 (5 bases). Looked up from germline, CDR1 is LNHDA and CDR2 is SQIVND (reference sequence). This CDR3 is built from 13 residues. V was shortened by 5 bases and J by 10 bases, with 15 bases between the two germline ends.

This chain links TRBV11-2 with TRBJ2-5; weak D call: TRBD2 (5 bases). Trimming pared 5 bases from V and 0 bases from J, leaving 16 bases between. The CDR3 spans 16 residues. From germline, CDR1 is SGHAT and CDR2 FQNNGV. DNA for the CDR3: TGTGCCAGCAGCAGTGGCCGTCGAGCGGACCAAGAGACCCAGTACTTC. This codes for CASSSGRRADQETQYF.

The sample holds many counts of this clone. V and J are TRBV19 and TRBJ2-1; TRBD2 agrees at 11 bases. J gave up 4 bases and V 6 bases, and 5 bases lay outside the gene matches. This CDR3 is built from 15 residues. Per germline, CDR1 LNHDA and CDR2 SQIVND (reference sequence). CDR3 residues: CASRKTSGDYNEQFF. The DNA of the CDR3 is TGTGCCAGTAGAAAGACTAGCGGGGATTACAATGAGCAGTTCTTC.

This clone was observed a few times. This chain links TRBV7-9 with TRBJ1-6; D perhaps matches TRBD1 (5 bases). The CDR3 is made up of 15 amino acids. V lost 1 base to trimming and J lost 7 bases, with 11 bases between them. CDR1 and CDR2 (germline): SEHNR, FQNEAQ (reference sequence). The CDR3 bases are TGTGCCAGCAGCTTAGGACTAGGGGTAAATTCACCCCTCCACTTT. Amino acids: CASSLGLGVNSPLHF.

The rearrangement uses TRBV29-1 and TRBJ2-7, with TRBD1 matching 7 bases. Germline values: CDR1 SQVTM, CDR2 ANQGSEA. The CDR3 runs 12 residues. J lost 7 bases, V lost 5 bases, and 8 bases had no gene match. The CDR3 nucleotides read TGCAGCGTTTACAGGGGCCCGGGGGAGCAGTACTTC. It encodes CSVYRGPGEQYF.

This rearrangement joins TRBV9 to TRBJ2-5; D may be TRBD2 (6 bases). Germline lookup yields CDR1 SGDLS and CDR2 YYNGEE. This CDR3 comprises 15 residues. Trimming took 3 bases from V and 3 from J, leaving 15 bases between them. CDR3 sequence: CASSASSGGKETQYF. In DNA form, the CDR3 reads TGTGCCAGCAGCGCATCGTCCGGGGGAAAAGAGACCCAGTACTTC.

The V and J genes are TRBV4-3 and TRBJ1-2, with TRBD1 matching over 8 bases. The CDR3 contains 14 residues. V shed 2 bases, J shed 8 bases, and the junction held 7 bases outside the gene matches. The germline CDR1 and CDR2 sequences are LGHNA and YSLEER. The CDR3 sequence is CASSQWDRSGGYTF. CDR3 in DNA: TGCGCCAGCAGCCAATGGGACAGGTCGGGGGGCTACACCTTC.

The chain carries TRBV6-5 and TRBJ2-5, with 12 bases identical to TRBD2. From germline, CDR1 is MNHEY and CDR2 SVGAGI. CDR3 length: 15 residues. Unmatched junction bases numbered 8, after V lost 7 bases and J lost 5 bases. This CDR3 reads CASIKTSGSRETQYF. CDR3 coding DNA: TGTGCCAGCATCAAGACTAGCGGGAGCCGGGAGACCCAGTACTTC.

In DNA form, the CDR3 reads TGTGCCACCAGCAGAGAGGGACAGGGGGATGAAAAACTGTTTTTT. Its translation: CATSREGQGDEKLFF. This chain joins TRBV15 and TRBJ1-4; 11 nucleotides agree with TRBD1. CDR1 is LNHNV and CDR2 is YYDKDF in the germline V gene (reference sequence). CDR3 length: 15 residues. Germline trimming cut 0 bases from V and 6 bases from J; bases unmatched to any gene: 0.

The gene calls are TRBV27 and TRBJ2-1; 8 bases fit TRBD1. The CDR3 spans 15 residues. With V trimmed by 6 bases and J by 2 bases, 6 bases remained unmatched. The germline V gene encodes CDR1 MNHEY and CDR2 SMNVEV (reference sequence). CDR3: CASRPQGAAYNEQFF. The CDR3 DNA follows: TGTGCCAGCAGGCCGCAGGGGGCTGCCTACAATGAGCAGTTCTTC.

The chain employs TRBV5-1 and TRBJ2-3; a possible D gene is TRBD1 (6 bases). This CDR3 is built from 18 residues. Between the trimmed V and J ends, which lost 0 bases and 2 bases, there was a span of 19 bases. In germline, CDR1 is SGHRS, CDR2 YFSETQ. The CDR3 sequence is CASSLGIGGGRNTDTQYF. CDR3 nucleotides: TGCGCCAGCAGCTTGGGGATTGGGGGCGGTCGGAACACAGATACGCAGTATTTT.

This chain links TRBV7-9 with TRBJ2-1, with a tentative D call TRBD2 (5 bases). The germline V gene has CDR1 SEHNR and CDR2 FQNEAQ (reference sequence). The CDR3 length is 14 residues. Trimming took 5 bases from V and 10 from J, leaving 18 bases between them. The CDR3 sequence is CASSPLDGSSEQFF. The DNA for the CDR3 is TGTGCCAGCAGCCCCCTAGATGGCTCTAGCGAGCAGTTCTTC. The full variable domain, in which reference TRBV7-9 and TRBJ2-1 provide the parts outside the CDR3, is DTGVSQNPRHKITKRGQNVTFRCDPISEHNRLYWYRQTLGQGPEFLTYFQNEAQLEKSRLLSDRFSAERPKGSFSTLEIQRTEQGDSAMYLCASSPLDGSSEQFFGPGTRLTVL.

The chain couples TRBV5-6 to TRBJ2-5, with D uncertain. V lost 7 bases to trimming and J lost 1 base, with 11 bases between them. Germline CDR1 and CDR2: SGHDT and YYEEEE. This CDR3 has 13 residues. In nucleotides, the CDR3 is TGTGCCAGCTCTCGGGTCGCCCAAGAGACCCAGTACTTC. Translated, it gives CASSRVAQETQYF.

The chain recombines TRBV6-1 with TRBJ1-5, with no clear D. Trimming shortened V by 1 base and J by 4 bases, and 11 bases separated the two germline ends. Germline lookup yields CDR1 MNHNS and CDR2 SASEGT. The CDR3 has 15 amino acids. CDR3 residues: CASSEEGGVNQPQHF. DNA for the CDR3: TGTGCCAGCAGTGAAGAAGGCGGGGTGAATCAGCCCCAGCATTTT.

V and J are TRBV6-4 and TRBJ2-7; tentatively, D is TRBD2 (6 bases). Germline values: CDR1 MRHNA, CDR2 SNTAGT. V lost 5 bases, J lost 2 bases, and 10 bases lay in between. The CDR3 extends over 13 amino acids. CDR3: CASSRDFAYEQYF. As DNA, the CDR3 is TGTGCCAGCAGTAGGGACTTTGCCTACGAGCAGTACTTC.

V gene TRBV28 combines with J gene TRBJ2-7; 8 positions agree with TRBD1. Germline V gene data show CDR1 as MDHEN and CDR2 as SYDVKM. After removal of 8 bases from V and 4 bases from J, the junction contained 7 bases not matched to a gene. The CDR3 extends over 13 amino acids. CDR3 amino acids: CASLRQGKYEQYF. The DNA of the CDR3 is TGTGCCAGCCTTCGACAGGGGAAGTACGAGCAGTACTTC.

In its sample, this clone was seen a few times. The V and J genes are TRBV5-1 and TRBJ1-1; the D gene is possibly TRBD1 (6 bases). CDR1 and CDR2 from the germline V gene are SGHRS and YFSETQ. V was trimmed by 2 bases and J by 1 base, leaving 12 bases between them. The CDR3 runs 15 residues. CDR3 loop: CASSFTGGQNTEAFF. The CDR3 DNA reads as TGCGCCAGCAGCTTTACCGGGGGGCAGAACACTGAAGCTTTCTTT.

By proportion, this clone is medium-sized. The chain employs TRBV6-1 and TRBJ2-4, with 7 bases identical to TRBD1. CDR3 length equals 15 residues. The junction had 5 bases not matched to a gene; V was cut back by 4 bases and J by 2 bases. CDR1 is MNHNS, CDR2 SASEGT, per germline. In DNA form, the CDR3 reads TGTGCCAGCAGTGGAGGGGGCGGAACCAAAAACATTCAGTACTTC. It translates to CASSGGGGTKNIQYF.

The CDR3 DNA reads as TGCAGCGTTGAAGTTGGCAGGGCCGAGCAGTACTTC. Amino acid sequence: CSVEVGRAEQYF. The chain is built from TRBV29-1 and TRBJ2-7, with TRBD1 as a possible D gene (5 bases). Trimming took off 1 base at V and 6 bases at J, with 10 bases between the two ends. CDR3 length equals 12 residues. Germline loops: CDR1 SQVTM, CDR2 ANQGSEA.

A single count supports this clone. This chain joins TRBV5-6 and TRBJ2-7, with D possibly called TRBD1 or TRBD2 (5 bases each). The V and J ends lost 4 bases and 3 bases respectively, with 11 bases between them. CDR3 length: 13 amino acids. From germline, CDR1 is SGHDT and CDR2 YYEEEE. The CDR3 bases are TGTGCCAGCAGCGGGGGAATGGGCTACGAGCAGTACTTC. Translated, it gives CASSGGMGYEQYF.

The chain has TRBV27 and TRBJ1-5, with D possibly matching TRBD1 (5 bases). There are 14 residues in the CDR3. Trimming cost V 6 bases and J 4 bases, with 13 bases left between them. In germline, CDR1 is MNHEY, CDR2 SMNVEV (reference sequence). In nucleotides, the CDR3 is TGTGCCAGCAGCCAATGGGGGGAGAATCAGCCCCAGCATTTT. Translating it yields CASSQWGENQPQHF.

The chain employs TRBV6-1 and TRBJ1-5; 7 nucleotides match TRBD1. After removal of 3 bases from V and 0 bases from J, the junction contained 8 bases not matched to a gene. Germline CDR1 is MNHNS and CDR2 is SASEGT. The CDR3 has 17 amino acids. CDR3 coding DNA: TGTGCCAGCAGTGAGAGGGACAGCCAGTATAGCAATCAGCCCCAGCATTTT. Translation: CASSERDSQYSNQPQHF.

The chain combines TRBV2 with TRBJ1-4; 7 positions agree with TRBD1. CDR1 is SNHLY and CDR2 is FYNNEI in the germline V gene. The J segment lost 0 bases and the V segment lost 7 bases, leaving 5 bases of the junction unmatched. This CDR3 is 15 amino acids long. The DNA of the CDR3 is TGTGCCAGCAAGGGGGCCACTGCAACTAATGAAAAACTGTTTTTT. This encodes CASKGATATNEKLFF.

This chain links TRBV7-9 with TRBJ2-1; 8 positions agree with TRBD1. The CDR3 contains 15 residues. Germline CDR1 SEHNR, CDR2 FQNEAQ (reference sequence). Trimming removed 6 bases from V and 1 base from J; junction bases left unmatched: 5. The chain's CDR3 is CASRGQGESYNEQFF. The CDR3 nucleotides are TGTGCCAGCAGAGGACAGGGTGAGTCCTACAATGAGCAGTTCTTC.

This chain connects TRBV7-6 to TRBJ2-7, with D hard to call. CDR3 length: 12 amino acids. Germline loops: CDR1 SGHVS, CDR2 FNYEAQ. V lost 1 base, J lost 6 bases, and 7 bases lay in between. CDR3 sequence reads: CASSLGPAEQYF. The CDR3, as DNA: TGTGCCAGCAGCTTAGGGCCGGCCGAGCAGTACTTC.

Note on this clone: A much larger clone differs by one base, so this may be a read error. The CDR3 reads CASSSSSSGGYYEQYF. CDR3 bases: TGTGCCAGCAGCTCCTCCTCAAGCGGGGGCTACTACGAGCAGTACTTC. V gene TRBV9 combines with J gene TRBJ2-7; 8 bases line up with TRBD2. Unmatched junction bases numbered 12, after V lost 4 bases and J lost 3 bases. The CDR3 loop spans 16 amino acids. Germline V gene data show CDR1 as SGDLS and CDR2 as YYNGEE.

This clone was observed a single time. The gene calls are TRBV10-2 and TRBJ1-2; 7 bases map to TRBD1. CDR1 and CDR2 (germline): WSHSY, SAAADI. The CDR3 has 15 residues. Trimming removed 5 bases from V and 2 bases from J; junction bases left unmatched: 8. The CDR3 is CASSPETGENYGYTF. Here the CDR3 DNA reads TGCGCCAGCAGTCCCGAAACAGGGGAAAACTATGGCTACACCTTC.